Following are 3 T cell receptor beta chains from one sample sequenced in a study of T cells in Graves' hyperthyroidism and ophthalmopathy. The source material, RNA transcripts, was used to amplify TCR beta CDR3 regions. A first-round RT-PCR of the TCR CDR3 used the HTBI primer set. TCRdb fed the multiplex PCR reads into MiXCR, producing one record per CDR3 protein. This table holds roughly 530,000 distinct CDR3 sequences, roughly 17% found once. Sequencing was performed on blood. These receptor sequences come from a woman under 30 with Graves' ophthalmopathy.

V gene TRBV6-1 combines with J gene TRBJ1-3, with D perhaps TRBD1 (5 bases). This CDR3 comprises 16 residues. Trimming took off 0 bases at V and 0 bases at J, with 9 bases between the two ends. Per the germline V gene, CDR1 is MNHNS and CDR2 is SASEGT. The CDR3 sequence is CASSEASGSSGNTIYF. The CDR3 coding sequence is TGTGCCAGCAGTGAAGCTTCAGGGAGCTCTGGAAACACCATATATTTT.

This clonotype was observed at least ten times. The rearrangement links TRBV7-2 to TRBJ2-5; D gene uncertain. The CDR3 runs to 12 residues. Germline V gives CDR1 SGHTA, CDR2 FQGNSA. V shed 4 bases and J shed 5 bases, with 8 bases lying between them. The CDR3: CASSWPRETQYF. CDR3 DNA sequence: TGTGCCAGCAGCTGGCCCAGGGAGACCCAGTACTTC.

This clonotype was observed many times. The rearrangement links TRBV5-6 to TRBJ1-1, with 10 bases matching TRBD1. Germline assignment: CDR1 SGHDT and CDR2 YYEEEE. The CDR3 is made up of 16 amino acids. Trimming took 4 bases from V and 1 from J; bases not matched to a gene: 7. CDR3 region: CASSILGQGKNTEAFF. For the CDR3, the DNA is TGTGCCAGCAGCATTTTGGGACAGGGGAAGAACACTGAAGCTTTCTTT. The entire variable domain, with the rest obtained from reference TRBV5-6 and TRBJ1-1, is as follows: DAGVTQSPTHLIKTRGQQVTLRCSPKSGHDTVSWYQQALGQGPQFIFQYYEEEERQRGNFPDRFSGHQFPNYSSELNVNALLLGDSALYLCASSILGQGKNTEAFFGQGTRLTVV.